This entry describes one T cell receptor beta chain. This entry comes from a study of T cell responses to AZD1222 COVID-19 vaccine. Clones were sequenced by immunoSEQ multiplex PCR, and TCRdb holds only the in-frame ones, with some missing. The sample lists fewer than 150,000 clones, about 87% occurring once. This CDR3 region has 15 residues. V was shortened by 1 base and J by 6 bases, with 12 bases between the two germline ends. The germline CDR1 and CDR2 sequences are LGHDT and YNNKEL (reference sequence). The chain employs TRBV3-1 (or the pseudogene TRBV3-2) and TRBJ2-2; D gene unclear. This specimen consisted of peripheral blood, obtained on day 0 of AZD1222 vaccination. The clonotype comes from an adult in good health. CDR3 in amino acids: CASSQAVLQSGELFF. As DNA, the CDR3 is TGTGCCAGCAGCCAAGCAGTTCTCCAGTCCGGGGAGCTGTTTTTT.